The T cell receptor (beta chain) described here comes from a study of shared clonotypes between healthy human individuals. Sequencing used immunoSEQ multiplex PCR; TCRdb keeps in-frame clones, though not all of them. The sample holds about 1.5 million clones, around 95% seen once. Trimming stripped 7 bases from V and 1 base from J, with 10 bases between. The CDR3 is 14 residues long. The germline CDR1 and CDR2 sequences are SGHAT and FQNNGV. Sample: naive CD4+ T cells sorted from blood. Subset described: CD45RA+ positively selected. The chain carries TRBV11-2 and TRBJ2-2, with a possible D match to TRBD2 (5 bases). This TCR was sampled from a man aged 25-40 years in good health. The CDR3 sequence: CASTREGNTGELFF. CDR3 nucleotide sequence: TGTGCCAGCACTCGAGAGGGGAACACCGGGGAGCTGTTTTTT.